These 18 T cell receptor beta chains were all obtained from the same sample, sequenced in a study of a mutant IDH1 vaccine in newly diagnosed glioma. Time point in this sample: week 23, last vaccination. In every dose of vaccine, 300 ug of mutant IDH1 20-mer peptide was given alongside topical imiquimod. What these receptors recognize is not known. The table came from immunoSEQ multiplex PCR; TCRdb's copy has only in-frame clones and leaves some out. The sample carries about 53,000 clones, 80% to 90% recorded once. The starting material was PBMCs, obtained from a glioma patient whose treatment included an IDH1 peptide vaccine. These receptors came from a woman aged 40 to 50 with glioma. Some clones in this sample may be carry-over from other donors' samples.

The rearrangement joins TRBV7-2 to TRBJ1-3; TRBD1 might be the D (6 bases). Germline V gene data show CDR1 as SGHTA and CDR2 as FQGNSA. V gave up 4 bases and J gave up 0 bases, with 13 bases separating them. The CDR3 covers 16 residues. CDR3 sequence (DNA): TGTGCCAGCAGCTCGGCAGGGGTTTCCTCTGGAAACACCATATATTTT. Residues: CASSSAGVSSGNTIYF.

V usage is TRBV30 and J usage is TRBJ2-3; weak D call: TRBD1 (5 bases). V lost 6 bases, J lost 0 bases, and 10 bases lay in between. Germline CDR1 and CDR2: GTSNPN and SVGIG (reference sequence). The CDR3 covers 13 residues. CDR3 sequence reads: CACTTASTDTQYF. As DNA, the CDR3 is TGTGCCTGTACGACAGCTAGCACAGATACGCAGTATTTT.

The V and J genes are TRBV30 and TRBJ1-1; D perhaps matches TRBD1 (6 bases). Germline loops: CDR1 GTSNPN, CDR2 SVGIG (reference sequence). This CDR3 contains 13 residues. Trimming shortened V by 2 bases and J by 1 base, and 8 bases separated the two germline ends. The CDR3: CAWSRQENTEAFF. CDR3 bases: TGTGCCTGGAGTAGACAGGAGAACACTGAAGCTTTCTTT.

This clone occurred once. V usage is TRBV18 and J usage is TRBJ1-1; D possibly corresponds to TRBD1 (6 bases). This CDR3 spans 13 amino acids. Germline lookup yields CDR1 KGHSH and CDR2 LQKENI. Trimming took 3 bases from V and 1 from J, leaving 6 bases between them. This CDR3 is CASSPRGNTEAFF. CDR3 nucleotide sequence: TGTGCCAGCTCACCCAGGGGGAACACTGAAGCTTTCTTT.

Turning to this clone: No DNA is shown, since the ends of the CDR3 on it are uncertain; the CDR3 is the one TCRdb lists. The chain has TRBV18 and TRBJ1-5. The V gene's germline CDR1 is KGHSH and CDR2 LQKENI. The CDR3 is made up of 15 amino acids, end residues included. CDR3 region: CASSPDILENQPQHF.

The CDR3 spells CASRWDRQSSGYTF. In nucleotides, the CDR3 is TGTGCCAGCAGATGGGACAGGCAATCCTCTGGCTACACCTTC. This sequence joins TRBV2 and TRBJ1-2; 8 bases fit TRBD1. Trimming took 6 bases from V and 7 from J; bases not matched to a gene: 10. Germline lookup yields CDR1 SNHLY and CDR2 FYNNEI. The CDR3 totals 14 residues.

The CDR3 protein is CASSLVGIGYSNQPQHF. Here the CDR3 DNA reads TGTGCCAGCAGCTTAGTTGGAATCGGATATAGCAATCAGCCCCAGCATTTT. V and J are TRBV7-8 and TRBJ1-5, with D uncertain. With 1 base removed from V and 0 bases from J, the gap between germline ends came to 13 bases. The germline gives CDR1 SGHVS, CDR2 FQNEAQ. This CDR3 is 17 amino acids long.

This sequence joins TRBV6-5 and TRBJ2-5, with D perhaps being TRBD1 or TRBD2 (6 bases each). The CDR3 length is 13 residues. The germline V and J ends were trimmed by 2 bases and 9 bases, with 13 bases remaining between them. Germline CDR1 is MNHEY and CDR2 is SVGAGI. The CDR3 bases are TGTGCCAGCAGTTACGGGGGGCAGGGGTCCCAGTACTTC. It is translated as CASSYGGQGSQYF.

The chain is built from TRBV5-1 and TRBJ2-7; D ambiguous. Germline V lookup: CDR1 SGHRS, CDR2 YFSETQ. This CDR3 is built from 12 residues. Trimming took 0 bases from V and 5 from J, leaving 6 bases between them. The CDR3 nucleotides are TGCGCCAGCAGCTTGGTTGGGAACGAGCAGTACTTC. It translates to CASSLVGNEQYF.

The J gene is TRBJ2-3, the V gene TRBV19, with a possible D match to TRBD2 (5 bases). V was trimmed by 5 bases and J by 4 bases, leaving 16 bases between them. The CDR3 has 15 amino acids. The germline gives CDR1 LNHDA, CDR2 SQIVND (reference sequence). Here the CDR3 DNA reads TGTGCCAGTAGTCCGGGATTAGGAAGGCCAGATACGCAGTATTTT. Protein: CASSPGLGRPDTQYF. The full variable domain, completed using reference TRBV19 and TRBJ2-3, is DGGITQSPKYLFRKEGQNVTLSCEQNLNHDAMYWYRQDPGQGLRLIYYSQIVNDFQKGDIAEGYSVSREKKESFPLTVTSAQKNPTAFYLCASSPGLGRPDTQYFGPGTRLTVL.

The chain employs TRBV6-1 and TRBJ1-4; D may be TRBD1 (5 bases). The CDR3 consists of 11 residues. Germline loops: CDR1 MNHNS, CDR2 SASEGT. Between the trimmed V and J ends, which lost 1 base and 17 bases, there was a span of 11 bases. Written as DNA, the CDR3 is TGTGCCAGCAGTGAAGGCAGGGCTCACTTTTTT. Translated: CASSEGRAHFF.

This clone was detected only a few times. The chain joins TRBV5-4 to TRBJ2-3; 10 nucleotides align to TRBD2. This CDR3 contains 17 residues. The germline CDR1 and CDR2 sequences are SGHNT and YYREEE (reference sequence). V was clipped by 9 bases and J by 2 bases; unmatched bases: 15. The chain's CDR3 is CATELGGSGGFTDTQYF. The CDR3 DNA sequence: TGTGCCACCGAGCTTGGTGGTAGCGGGGGGTTCACAGATACGCAGTATTTT.

The rearrangement joins TRBV7-2 to TRBJ2-3; D is undetermined. Germline V CDR1 and CDR2: SGHTA, FQGNSA. Trimming stripped 0 bases from V and 4 bases from J, with 8 bases between. The CDR3 sequence is 14 residues long. CDR3 coding DNA: TGTGCCAGCAGCTTAGCAATGGTTGCAGATACGCAGTATTTT. It translates to CASSLAMVADTQYF. Filled out from reference TRBV7-2 and TRBJ2-3, the complete variable domain reads GAGVSQSPSNKVTEKGKDVELRCDPISGHTALYWYRQSLGQGLEFLIYFQGNSAPDKSGLPSDRFSAERTGGSVSTLTIQRTQQEDSAVYLCASSLAMVADTQYFGPGTRLTVL.

The gene calls are TRBV5-5 and TRBJ1-4, with D uncertain. Per germline, CDR1 SGHKS and CDR2 YYEKEE (reference sequence). The V end lost 4 bases, the J end lost 7 bases, and 20 bases lay between the germline ends. The CDR3 totals 16 residues. The CDR3 is CASSPVPTPSAEKLFF. The CDR3 region has the DNA TGTGCCAGCAGCCCCGTCCCCACCCCGAGCGCTGAAAAACTGTTTTTT.

J is TRBJ2-7 and V is TRBV28, with D hard to call. This CDR3 has 10 amino acids. Trimming removed 3 bases at V and 9 bases at J, with 6 bases between. Germline lookup yields CDR1 MDHEN and CDR2 SYDVKM. CDR3 sequence reads: CASSFGVQYF. The CDR3, as DNA: TGTGCCAGCAGTTTTGGGGTGCAGTACTTC.

The chain couples TRBV5-4 to TRBJ1-4; 8 bases agree with TRBD1. CDR1 is SGHNT and CDR2 is YYREEE in the germline V gene (reference sequence). The CDR3 spans 14 residues. J was trimmed by 8 bases and V by 4 bases; bases with no gene match: 7. CDR3: CASSKPDREEKLFF. The CDR3 nucleotides read TGTGCCAGCAGCAAACCGGACAGGGAAGAAAAACTGTTTTTT.

This chain uses TRBV15 with TRBJ2-1; D ambiguous. CDR3 length: 11 residues. V was cut by 8 bases and J by 7 bases, with 9 bases left in between. Germline assignment: CDR1 LNHNV and CDR2 YYDKDF (reference sequence). This CDR3 reads CATGNRNEQFF. In nucleotides, the CDR3 is TGTGCCACCGGGAATAGAAATGAGCAGTTCTTC. Using reference TRBV15 and TRBJ2-1 for the parts outside the CDR3, the full variable domain is DAMVIQNPRYQVTQFGKPVTLSCSQTLNHNVMYWYQQKSSQAPKLLFHYYDKDFNNEADTPDNFQSRRPNTSFCFLDIRSPGLGDTAMYLCATGNRNEQFFGPGTRLTVL.

V gene TRBV14 combines with J gene TRBJ1-1; D unclear. The CDR3 extends over 15 amino acids. The ends were cut back, 0 bases at V and 6 bases at J, with 14 bases in the middle. Germline-derived CDR1 and CDR2 are SGHDN and FVKESK. The CDR3, as DNA: TGTGCCAGCAGCCAAGATCCCCACAGTCTCGCTGAAGCTTTCTTT. Encoded protein: CASSQDPHSLAEAFF.